Below, one T cell receptor beta chain is given with its context. Its target is unknown. Described time point: persistent/refractory GD, antithyroid drugs over 5 years with positive TRAb. Preparation of the TCR library used RNA extracted from PBMCs. The peripheral blood volume drawn was roughly 9.9 milliliters, and it was collected into EDTA tubes. V dropped 4 bases and J dropped 0 bases, with 19 bases sitting between them. In germline, CDR1 is LGHDT, CDR2 YNNKEL (reference sequence). CDR3 length: 19 residues. The entry originates in a study of regulatory T cells in long-lasting Graves disease. Study at large: Positivity for TSH receptor antibodies plus over 5 years of antithyroid drugs meant persistent Graves' disease. Study conclusions and caveats: Among the persistent patients, 2,500 to 3,500 public clonotypes were shared, more than the approximately 960 shared among new patients. Persistent disease was characterized by preferential usage of TRBV28, TRBJ1-2 and TRBJ2-5.

Arm-PCR of CDR3 regions and iRepertoire HTBI primers were the basis on which TCR beta libraries were built. TCRdb ran MiXCR on the multiplex PCR reads and lists one entry per CDR3 protein. This sample yields 350,000 to 450,000 distinct CDR3 sequences, of which roughly 20% are seen a single time; around 21% belongs to the top ten. Here the sequenced sample was peripheral blood mononuclear cells (PBMCs), taken when the disease was refractory, from a patient treated with antithyroid drugs. This TCR came from a female donor with Graves disease. The V gene is TRBV3-1, the J gene TRBJ1-6; maybe TRBD1 (5 bases). CDR3 residues: CASSRLNPPGGSYNSPLHF. As DNA, the CDR3 is TGTGCCAGCAGCCGACTAAACCCTCCGGGGGGCTCCTATAATTCACCCCTCCACTTT.